This TCR beta chain was recovered during a study of Ad26.COV2.S vaccination and SARS-CoV-2 variants (dated by TCRdb to about 2021). Describing the broader study: Donors in the vaccine arm were drawn from COV1001, a phase I-IIa trial of Ad26.COV2.S in healthy adults that was multicentre, randomized, double-blind and placebo-controlled. Dosing of Ad26.COV2.S was intramuscular, at either 5x10^10 or 1x10^11 viral particles, delivered as one shot or as two shots spaced 56 days apart. The specificity and breadth of SARS-CoV-2-reactive T cell receptors after Ad26.COV2.S vaccination were assessed by TCRbeta repertoire sequencing. A total of 32 samples were included in the TCR-sequenced set, comprising about 20 Ad26.COV2.S vaccine recipients, 5 placebo recipients and 8 SARS-CoV-2 convalescent individuals. Trial participants were randomized into five groups of five, in which low-dose or high-dose Ad26.COV2.S was given once or twice, or placebo was given on both occasions. Investigators remained blinded to trial group allocation during experiments and outcome assessment. Paper-wide results and their limitations: Comparing responses between vaccine doses or regimens was not something the study was powered to do. The authors noted that total T cell responses may have been underestimated by the TCR breadth and depth analyses. Ad26.COV2.S recipients had higher spike-specific TCR breadth than placebo recipients (P = 0.0014). Non-spike TCR breadth was comparable between vaccine and placebo recipients, consistent with the vaccine containing only spike. After vaccination, spike-specific CD8+ and CD4+ T cell responses were reported to show substantial breadth.

V trim: 3 bases; J trim: 3 bases; unmatched bases: 4. Reading the germline V gene gives CDR1 SGHTA and CDR2 FQGTGA. CDR3 length: 15 amino acids, cysteine to phenylalanine. The retained sequence is limited to the CDR3, 45 bases, with the frame set at the first base. This clone was picked up one time. The clone's antigen remains unknown. It has no much larger one-base neighbor in the sample; base qualities were not kept. TCRbeta CDR3 regions were sequenced with the immunoSEQ Assay. After extraction, genomic DNA underwent amplification by bias-controlled multiplex PCR, followed by high-throughput sequencing. The authors' pipeline ran thus. To quantify the absolute abundance of every unique TCRbeta CDR3 region, sequences were collapsed and filtered. T cell fraction was estimated by normalizing TCRbeta template counts to usable DNA, with usable DNA measured through amplification of reference genes found in all nucleated cells. Repertoire TCRs were annotated as SARS-CoV-2-specific by exact matching of V gene, CDR3 amino acid sequence and J gene to a known reactive TCR set. The reference SARS-CoV-2 TCR set was derived from MIRA and filtered for enrichment in COVID-19-positive ImmuneCODE repertoires, a step that removed public or cross-reactive TCRs. Using the MIRA antigens, annotated TCRs were further analysed by specific ORF or by position within an ORF. Breadth was defined as annotated unique rearrangements over total unique productive rearrangements; depth was the summed frequency of those rearrangements. Two-sided Wilcoxon rank-sum tests were applied when comparing TCR breadth between groups. This immuneACCESS table, as held by TCRdb, lists in-frame sequences with V and J called but not all clones. Of the missing ones, under half trace to an unresolved V gene in checked studies; the others have no known cause. V, J and clone size are those of that table, while D and trimming were read from the DNA. The sample table holds about 450,000 clones, of which about 91% were seen once. The ten largest make up about 2.7% of the sample.

Explained via the paper, the treatment or condition label denotes: around 19 received Ad26.COV2.S at low or high dose, single or two shots; several received placebo; per-sample allocation not given. Repertoires of vaccine and placebo recipients were sequenced from samples collected on day 63 after the first injection. In Cohort 1b, about 27 adults aged 18-55 years were enrolled at a single site in Boston, USA, between 29 July and 7 August 2020. Ad26.COV2.S was a replication-incompetent adenovirus type 26 vector expressing a prefusion-stabilized SARS-CoV-2 spike protein from the original Wuhan strain.

Recombination joined TRBV7-3 with TRBJ2-1; the junction holds 8 bases that match TRBD2. Sequencing used peripheral blood, obtained in a trial of Ad26.COV2.S vaccine versus placebo. The TCR originated in a person aged 18-60 years who received the Ad26.COV2.S COVID-19 vaccine or a placebo. Here is the DNA: TGTGCCAGCAGCTTCGCCCTAGCGGGCTACAATGAGCAGTTCTTC. Translated, it reads CASSFALAGYNEQFF.